Listed below are T cell receptor beta chains from one sample, sequenced in a study of long-term antiretroviral therapy in people with HIV. Generated by immunoSEQ multiplex PCR, the TCRdb table keeps only in-frame clones and is missing some. Among approximately 11,000 clones listed, around 84% were seen once. The sequencing used unsorted PBMCs, collected 7 to 7.5 years after starting antiretroviral therapy. These receptors were taken from a man aged 45-65 years with HIV. Both conserved end residues are part of each CDR3. Fields, in order: D gene, V gene, clone size, J gene, CDR3 protein, CDR3 DNA. The D gene is left open where the match is weak. For some rows the clone size is stated as once, few or many, or as a class when expanded; others skip it.

d_gene: NA
v_gene: TRBV2
abundance: NA
j_gene: TRBJ1-5
CDR3aa: CASSAGTVSNQPQHF
CDR3nt: TGTGCCAGCAGTGCCGGGACGGTTAGCAATCAGCCCCAGCATTTT

d_gene: TRBD1
v_gene: TRBV5-6
abundance: NA
j_gene: TRBJ1-5
CDR3aa: CASSLGTGGYLQPQHF
CDR3nt: TGTGCCAGCAGCCTAGGGACAGGGGGATACCTCCAGCCCCAGCATTTT

d_gene: TRBD1
v_gene: TRBV27
abundance: NA
j_gene: TRBJ1-5
CDR3aa: CASSDRVDQPQHF
CDR3nt: TGTGCCAGCAGTGACAGGGTCGATCAGCCCCAGCATTTT

d_gene: NA
v_gene: TRBV21-1
abundance: NA
j_gene: TRBJ1-2
CDR3aa: CASSKPQTHGYTF
CDR3nt: TGTGCCAGCAGCAAACCACAGACCCACGGCTACACCTTC

d_gene: NA
v_gene: TRBV5-4
abundance: NA
j_gene: TRBJ2-1
CDR3aa: CASSYPAGNVNEQFF
CDR3nt: TGTGCCAGCAGCTACCCGGCAGGGAATGTAAATGAGCAGTTCTTC

d_gene: NA
v_gene: TRBV19
abundance: NA
j_gene: TRBJ2-7
CDR3aa: CASSRGFGYEQYF
CDR3nt: TGTGCCAGTAGTAGAGGGTTTGGGTACGAGCAGTACTTC

d_gene: NA
v_gene: TRBV11-2
abundance: NA
j_gene: TRBJ2-1
CDR3aa: CASSFTIPGGSYNEQFF
CDR3nt: TGTGCCAGCAGCTTTACTATCCCGGGGGGCTCTTACAATGAGCAGTTCTTC

d_gene: NA
v_gene: TRBV27
abundance: NA
j_gene: TRBJ1-4
CDR3aa: CASSLLGEVGEKLFF
CDR3nt: TGTGCCAGCAGTTTATTAGGGGAAGTGGGTGAAAAACTGTTTTTT

d_gene: NA
v_gene: TRBV27
abundance: few
j_gene: TRBJ2-7
CDR3aa: CASSLSSGVYEQYF
CDR3nt: TGTGCCAGCAGTTTATCGTCAGGGGTTTACGAGCAGTACTTC

d_gene: NA
v_gene: TRBV5-6
abundance: NA
j_gene: TRBJ2-2
CDR3aa: CASSLEGEENTGELFF
CDR3nt: TGTGCCAGCAGCTTGGAGGGGGAGGAGAACACCGGGGAGCTGTTTTTT

d_gene: NA
v_gene: TRBV14
abundance: NA
j_gene: TRBJ2-1
CDR3aa: CASRASVSSYNEQFF
CDR3nt: TGTGCCAGCAGGGCCTCAGTATCCTCCTACAATGAGCAGTTCTTC

d_gene: NA
v_gene: TRBV6-5
abundance: NA
j_gene: TRBJ1-4
CDR3aa: CASSARENEKLFF
CDR3nt: TGTGCCAGCAGCGCCCGGGAGAATGAAAAACTGTTTTTT

d_gene: NA
v_gene: TRBV2
abundance: NA
j_gene: TRBJ2-2
CDR3aa: CASSERHFTGELFF
CDR3nt: TGTGCCAGCAGTGAGCGACATTTCACCGGGGAGCTGTTTTTT

d_gene: NA
v_gene: TRBV7-3
abundance: few
j_gene: TRBJ1-6
CDR3aa: CASSLMGGYNSPLHF
CDR3nt: TGTGCCAGCAGCTTAATGGGTGGCTATAATTCACCCCTCCACTTT

d_gene: NA
v_gene: TRBV27
abundance: NA
j_gene: TRBJ1-6
CDR3aa: CASTTGGNSPLHF
CDR3nt: TGTGCCAGCACAACCGGGGGCAATTCACCCCTCCACTTT

d_gene: NA
v_gene: TRBV9
abundance: few
j_gene: TRBJ1-1
CDR3aa: CASSVDPGANTEAFF
CDR3nt: TGTGCCAGCAGCGTAGACCCGGGGGCGAACACTGAAGCTTTCTTT

d_gene: TRBD1
v_gene: TRBV5-4
abundance: NA
j_gene: TRBJ2-3
CDR3aa: CASRGQGAPDTQYF
CDR3nt: TGTGCCAGCAGGGGACAGGGGGCTCCAGATACGCAGTATTTT

d_gene: TRBD2
v_gene: TRBV7-8
abundance: NA
j_gene: TRBJ2-7
CDR3aa: CASSSGLAIYEQYF
CDR3nt: TGTGCCAGCAGCTCCGGACTAGCGATCTACGAGCAGTACTTC

d_gene: NA
v_gene: TRBV5-1
abundance: NA
j_gene: TRBJ2-7
CDR3aa: CASSPTTVPLSYEQYF
CDR3nt: TGCGCCAGCAGCCCTACGACTGTACCGCTTTCCTACGAGCAGTACTTC

d_gene: TRBD1
v_gene: TRBV18
abundance: NA
j_gene: TRBJ1-3
CDR3aa: CASSPTLGQYSGNTIYF
CDR3nt: TGTGCCAGCTCACCTACCTTGGGACAGTACTCTGGAAACACCATATATTTT

d_gene: TRBD2
v_gene: TRBV4-1
abundance: NA
j_gene: TRBJ2-3
CDR3aa: CASSQIGRTDTQYF
CDR3nt: TGCGCCAGCAGCCAAATCGGGAGGACAGATACGCAGTATTTT

d_gene: NA
v_gene: TRBV6-5
abundance: NA
j_gene: TRBJ1-6
CDR3aa: CASSHQQGYSPLHF
CDR3nt: TGTGCCAGCAGCCACCAACAGGGTTATTCACCCCTCCACTTT

d_gene: TRBD1
v_gene: TRBV7-9
abundance: NA
j_gene: TRBJ2-7
CDR3aa: CASSVDRAYEQYF
CDR3nt: TGTGCCAGCTCCGTAGACAGGGCCTACGAGCAGTACTTC

d_gene: TRBD2
v_gene: TRBV7-9
abundance: NA
j_gene: TRBJ2-7
CDR3aa: CASSQDLAGISYEQYF
CDR3nt: TGTGCCAGCAGCCAAGACCTAGCGGGGATCTCCTACGAGCAGTACTTC

d_gene: TRBD1
v_gene: TRBV2
abundance: few
j_gene: TRBJ1-5
CDR3aa: CASSELDRGPDSNQPQHF
CDR3nt: TGTGCCAGCAGTGAGCTGGACAGGGGGCCAGATAGCAATCAGCCCCAGCATTTT

d_gene: TRBD1
v_gene: TRBV29-1
abundance: NA
j_gene: TRBJ1-2
CDR3aa: CSVAGQDYGYTF
CDR3nt: TGCAGCGTCGCCGGACAGGACTATGGCTACACCTTC

d_gene: NA
v_gene: TRBV5-1
abundance: once
j_gene: TRBJ2-7
CDR3aa: CASSPLSTRLGEQYF
CDR3nt: TGCGCCAGCAGCCCTCTCTCGACCAGACTTGGGGAGCAGTACTTC

d_gene: NA
v_gene: TRBV21-1
abundance: NA
j_gene: TRBJ1-5
CDR3aa: CASRSGTGGKPQHF
CDR3nt: TGTGCCAGCAGGTCCGGGACAGGGGGCAAGCCCCAGCATTTT

d_gene: TRBD1
v_gene: TRBV19
abundance: NA
j_gene: TRBJ2-7
CDR3aa: CASSIDRAYEQYF
CDR3nt: TGTGCCAGTAGTATCGACAGGGCCTACGAGCAGTACTTC

d_gene: NA
v_gene: TRBV7-9
abundance: NA
j_gene: TRBJ2-7
CDR3aa: CASSFPDIDSYEQYF
CDR3nt: TGTGCCAGCAGCTTCCCGGACATAGACTCCTACGAGCAGTACTTC

d_gene: TRBD1
v_gene: TRBV7-8
abundance: NA
j_gene: TRBJ2-1
CDR3aa: CASSPLGQDNEQFF
CDR3nt: TGTGCCAGCAGCCCGTTGGGACAGGACAATGAGCAGTTCTTC

d_gene: TRBD1
v_gene: TRBV6-1
abundance: NA
j_gene: TRBJ1-1
CDR3aa: CASTVEGTGGPPAFF
CDR3nt: TGTGCCAGCACCGTCGAGGGGACAGGGGGCCCCCCAGCTTTCTTT

d_gene: NA
v_gene: TRBV11-2
abundance: NA
j_gene: TRBJ2-3
CDR3aa: CASSFAAGKTQYF
CDR3nt: TGTGCCAGCAGCTTTGCGGCGGGTAAGACGCAGTATTTT

d_gene: NA
v_gene: TRBV10-1
abundance: once
j_gene: TRBJ2-7
CDR3aa: CASSVDSQSEQYF
CDR3nt: TGCGCCAGCAGTGTTGACTCGCAAAGCGAGCAGTACTTC

d_gene: NA
v_gene: TRBV2
abundance: NA
j_gene: TRBJ2-5
CDR3aa: CASSRRGSEGETQYF
CDR3nt: TGTGCCAGCTCCCGGAGGGGCTCGGAGGGAGAGACCCAGTACTTC

d_gene: NA
v_gene: TRBV6-5
abundance: NA
j_gene: TRBJ2-2
CDR3aa: CASSLYANTGELFF
CDR3nt: TGTGCCAGCAGTTTGTACGCGAACACCGGGGAGCTGTTTTTT

d_gene: NA
v_gene: TRBV6-6
abundance: NA
j_gene: TRBJ1-2
CDR3aa: CASSWEGPEGYTF
CDR3nt: TGTGCCAGCAGTTGGGAGGGGCCTGAGGGCTACACCTTC

d_gene: TRBD1
v_gene: TRBV27
abundance: NA
j_gene: TRBJ1-2
CDR3aa: CASSSRDRGASGYTF
CDR3nt: TGTGCCAGCAGTTCCCGGGACAGGGGCGCGAGTGGCTACACCTTC

d_gene: NA
v_gene: TRBV9
abundance: NA
j_gene: TRBJ2-7
CDR3aa: CASSVDGSSYEQYF
CDR3nt: TGTGCCAGCAGCGTAGACGGTAGCTCCTACGAGCAGTACTTC

d_gene: NA
v_gene: TRBV19
abundance: NA
j_gene: TRBJ2-7
CDR3aa: CASSIGAWYEQYF
CDR3nt: TGTGCCAGTAGTATAGGAGCATGGTACGAGCAGTACTTC

d_gene: NA
v_gene: TRBV5-1
abundance: NA
j_gene: TRBJ1-2
CDR3aa: CASSLAGGSDYGYTF
CDR3nt: TGCGCCAGCAGCTTGGCCGGAGGATCTGACTATGGCTACACCTTC

d_gene: NA
v_gene: TRBV7-9
abundance: NA
j_gene: TRBJ2-5
CDR3aa: CASSLSPMWETQYF
CDR3nt: TGTGCCAGCAGCCTAAGCCCTATGTGGGAGACCCAGTACTTC

d_gene: NA
v_gene: TRBV7-9
abundance: NA
j_gene: TRBJ1-2
CDR3aa: CASSLLEENYGYTF
CDR3nt: TGTGCCAGCAGCTTATTGGAGGAAAACTATGGCTACACCTTC

d_gene: TRBD1
v_gene: TRBV6-6
abundance: NA
j_gene: TRBJ2-1
CDR3aa: CASSTETGGNNEQFF
CDR3nt: TGTGCCAGCAGCACCGAGACAGGGGGAAACAATGAGCAGTTCTTC

d_gene: NA
v_gene: TRBV4-1
abundance: once
j_gene: TRBJ2-7
CDR3aa: CASSPTGTYEQYF
CDR3nt: TGCGCCAGCAGCCCTACAGGGACCTACGAGCAGTACTTC

d_gene: NA
v_gene: TRBV10-2
abundance: NA
j_gene: TRBJ2-4
CDR3aa: CASSELGAKNIQYF
CDR3nt: TGCGCCAGCAGTGAGTTGGGGGCCAAAAACATTCAGTACTTC

d_gene: NA
v_gene: TRBV7-9
abundance: NA
j_gene: TRBJ1-1
CDR3aa: CASGWKMNTEAFF
CDR3nt: TGTGCCAGCGGATGGAAGATGAACACTGAAGCTTTCTTT

d_gene: TRBD2
v_gene: TRBV4-1
abundance: NA
j_gene: TRBJ2-3
CDR3aa: CASSSDGGGTDTQYF
CDR3nt: TGCGCCAGCAGCTCCGACGGGGGAGGGACAGATACGCAGTATTTT

d_gene: NA
v_gene: TRBV19
abundance: few
j_gene: TRBJ1-5
CDR3aa: CASSLGDFGNQPQHF
CDR3nt: TGTGCCAGTAGTTTAGGGGATTTTGGCAATCAGCCCCAGCATTTT

d_gene: NA
v_gene: TRBV5-6
abundance: NA
j_gene: TRBJ2-3
CDR3aa: CASSFGVQASTDTQYF
CDR3nt: TGTGCCAGCAGCTTCGGAGTTCAGGCTAGCACAGATACGCAGTATTTT